A single sample is the source of the 17 T cell receptor beta chains below, sequenced in a study of tumor T cells in aggressive B-cell lymphoma. Measured with immunoSEQ multiplex PCR; TCRdb has only the in-frame clones, and not every one. The table shows around 2,500 clones, with 85% occurring only once. The specimen was tumor tissue. Receptor source: an adult with diffuse large B cell lymphoma.

The chain carries TRBV2 and TRBJ2-1; a weak D match, TRBD2 (5 bases). CDR1 is SNHLY and CDR2 is FYNNEI in the germline V gene. The CDR3 sequence is 12 residues long. V lost 11 bases and J 13 bases, leaving 21 bases between the germline ends. The CDR3 DNA reads TGTGCCGGCAACCGAGACCCCACGGGACAGTTCTTC. It translates to CAGNRDPTGQFF.

There are a few counts of this clone. The V gene is TRBV6-6, the J gene TRBJ2-1; 12 bases are a match to TRBD2. V was clipped by 7 bases and J by 10 bases; unmatched bases: 14. The V gene's germline CDR1 is MNHNY and CDR2 SVGAGI (reference sequence). The CDR3 loop spans 16 amino acids. The CDR3 coding sequence is TGTGCCAGCACCCCTCAAGGGCTAGCGGGGGGGGGCGAGCAGTTCTTC. It translates to CASTPQGLAGGGEQFF.

The chain combines TRBV10-3 with TRBJ2-5; possible D gene TRBD2, 5 bases. CDR3 length: 14 amino acids. V dropped 10 bases and J dropped 1 base, with 16 bases sitting between them. CDR1 and CDR2 from the germline V gene are ENHRY and SYGVKD. The CDR3 loop is CATHEGGLQETQYF. The CDR3 bases are TGTGCCACTCACGAGGGCGGGCTCCAAGAGACCCAGTACTTC.

This chain connects TRBV7-9 to TRBJ2-3; unclear D gene. Germline V lookup: CDR1 SEHNR, CDR2 FQNEAQ (reference sequence). This CDR3 has 14 residues. V lost 4 bases and J lost 4, with 12 bases in between. The CDR3 nucleotides are TGTGCCAGCAGCTCCACGCGTGTAGCAGATACGCAGTATTTT. This encodes CASSSTRVADTQYF.

The chain links TRBV11-3 to TRBJ2-2; D uncertain. Germline V gene sequence: CDR1 SGHNT, CDR2 YENEEA. The CDR3 is 14 residues long. The ends were cut back, 4 bases at V and 8 bases at J, with 14 bases in the middle. The CDR3 reads CASSSRSGVGELFF. The CDR3 bases are TGTGCCAGCAGCTCCCGGAGTGGTGTTGGGGAGCTGTTTTTT.

The rearrangement uses TRBV29-1 and TRBJ2-1, with 7 bases fitting TRBD2. The J segment lost 6 bases and the V segment lost 4 bases, leaving 15 bases of the junction unmatched. Germline CDR1 is SQVTM and CDR2 is ANQGSEA. The CDR3 is 16 residues long. The CDR3 spells CSVAGGLGERINEQFF. CDR3 sequence (DNA): TGCAGCGTTGCGGGGGGACTCGGAGAGAGAATCAATGAGCAGTTCTTC.

This clone was recorded a few times. V and J are TRBV7-7 and TRBJ2-5, with 10 bases aligning to TRBD1. The CDR3 spans 15 residues. V dropped 1 base and J dropped 5; count of bases not matched to a gene: 4. The germline gives CDR1 SSHAT, CDR2 FNYEAQ (reference sequence). CDR3 protein: CASSLVGTGAETQYF. For the CDR3, the DNA is TGTGCCAGCAGCTTAGTGGGGACAGGGGCGGAGACCCAGTACTTC.

This chain links TRBV18 with TRBJ2-7, with TRBD1 matching 7 bases. Looked up from germline, CDR1 is KGHSH and CDR2 is LQKENI. The CDR3 has 14 residues. With V trimmed by 6 bases and J by 2 bases, 7 bases remained unmatched. CDR3 amino acids: CASSQTTGPYEQYF. Here the CDR3 DNA reads TGTGCCAGCTCGCAAACGACAGGGCCCTACGAGCAGTACTTC.

This clone showed up just once. The chain recombines TRBV5-1 with TRBJ2-5, with 13 bases lining up with TRBD2. The V gene end was trimmed by 3 bases and the J gene end by 5 bases; junction bases not matched to a gene: 1. Germline V gives CDR1 SGHRS, CDR2 YFSETQ. There are 14 residues in the CDR3. The CDR3 nucleotides read TGCGCCAGCAGCTGGACTAGCGGGAGTGAGACCCAGTACTTC. It codes for CASSWTSGSETQYF.

This clone was seen more than once but under ten times. The chain links TRBV29-1 to TRBJ1-1; TRBD1 matches 11 bases. V was clipped by 8 bases and J by 1 base; unmatched bases: 9. Germline V gives CDR1 SQVTM, CDR2 ANQGSEA. CDR3 size: 15 residues. In nucleotides, the CDR3 is TGCAGCATACCCGGGACAGGGGGGACGAACACTGAAGCTTTCTTT. This sequence encodes CSIPGTGGTNTEAFF.

V and J are TRBV12-5 and TRBJ2-1, with TRBD2 matching 11 bases. Germline assignment: CDR1 LGHNT and CDR2 FRNRAP. This CDR3 is built from 15 residues. The junction had 9 bases not matched to a gene; V was cut back by 7 bases and J by 7 bases. The CDR3 loop reads CASASTSGKSNEQFF. Written as DNA, the CDR3 is TGTGCTAGTGCCTCGACTAGCGGGAAGTCAAATGAGCAGTTCTTC.

The chain couples TRBV27 to TRBJ2-5; TRBD1 might be the D (6 bases). V lost 5 bases and J 2 bases, leaving 12 bases between the germline ends. CDR1 and CDR2 (germline): MNHEY, SMNVEV (reference sequence). The CDR3 has 14 residues. The CDR3 loop reads CASSPLQGQETQYF. CDR3 nucleotides: TGTGCCAGCAGTCCGTTACAGGGACAAGAGACCCAGTACTTC.

A note on this clone: The junction departs from the called germline gene at one end, perhaps through a read error. This chain links TRBV7-9 with TRBJ2-2; 9 nucleotides agree with TRBD1. The germline V gene encodes CDR1 SEHNR and CDR2 FQNEAQ (reference sequence). The CDR3 covers 15 residues. CDR3 loop: CASSGQGLYTEELFF. In DNA, the CDR3 is TGTGCCAGCAGCGGACAGGGGCTATACACCGAGGAGCTGTTTTTT.

The CDR3 sequence: CASSLAGEKLFF. The CDR3 DNA reads TGTGCCAGCAGTTTGGCGGGTGAAAAACTGTTTTTT. The chain carries TRBV28 and TRBJ1-4; no definite D call. The CDR3 is 12 amino acids. V lost 3 bases, J lost 7 bases, and 6 bases lay in between. Germline CDR1 MDHEN, CDR2 SYDVKM.

The rearrangement links TRBV10-1 to TRBJ2-3, with TRBD2 identical over 7 bases. V gave up 6 bases and J gave up 1 base; unmatched junction bases: 13. Looked up from germline, CDR1 is WNHNN and CDR2 is SYGVQD (reference sequence). The CDR3 contains 17 residues. CDR3 residues: CASSLTTSAVRTDTQYF. CDR3 sequence (DNA): TGCGCCAGCAGCCTTACCACTAGCGCGGTTCGCACAGATACGCAGTATTTT.

This chain's CDR3 is CASSYSAYMGVGYTF. CDR3 coding DNA: TGTGCCAGCAGTTACTCGGCCTATATGGGAGTTGGCTACACCTTC. The chain carries TRBV6-5 and TRBJ1-2, with D uncertain. CDR1 and CDR2 from the germline V gene are MNHEY and SVGAGI. CDR3 length: 15 amino acids. Trimming left V 0 bases short and J 7 bases short, with 15 bases between.

J is TRBJ2-2 and V is TRBV7-6; D is ambiguous. CDR1 is SGHVS, CDR2 FNYEAQ, per germline. The ends were cut back, 5 bases at V and 5 bases at J, with 6 bases in the middle. The CDR3 contains 12 residues. For the CDR3, the DNA is TGTGCCAGCAGCCCTTCTACCGGGGAGCTGTTTTTT. Protein: CASSPSTGELFF.